This TCR beta chain was obtained from a study of T-cell reconstitution after alpha-beta-depleted transplantation in children. Unique molecular identifiers were used in preparing the TCRbeta library. TCRdb fed the PCR reads into MiXCR, producing one record per CDR3 protein. The sample records hundreds of thousands of distinct CDR3 sequences, 10% being singletons. This clonotype appeared many times. Its matching antigen is unknown. Study-wide results and caveats: Some patients' high day-60 TCRbeta diversity was traced to surviving recipient T cells and thymic progenitors. Several hundred graft clones that had expanded were reportedly the source of alpha-beta T cells about two months after transplant. T-cell numbers and diversity, one year after transplant, stemmed largely from T cells that were newly produced.

The CDR3 has 16 amino acids. From germline, CDR1 is MNHEY and CDR2 SMNVEV (reference sequence). J was trimmed by 1 base and V by 1 base; bases with no gene match: 0. The chain recombines TRBV27 with TRBJ2-6; 8 bases are shared with TRBD1. Sequenced material: PBMCs, taken before TCRalphabeta/CD19-depleted stem cell transplant. This TCR was sampled from a child aged 2-15 years with inherited bone marrow failure, due to receive a stem cell transplant. CDR3 nucleotide sequence: TGTGCCAGCAGTTTATGGACAGGGTCTGGGGCCAACGTCCTGACTTTC. Translating gives CASSLWTGSGANVLTF. The entire variable domain, with the rest obtained from reference TRBV27 and TRBJ2-6, is as follows: EAQVTQNPRYLITVTGKKLTVTCSQNMNHEYMSWYRQDPGLGLRQIYYSMNVEVTDKGDVPEGYKVSRKEKRNFPLILESPSPNQTSLYFCASSLWTGSGANVLTFGAGSRLTVL.